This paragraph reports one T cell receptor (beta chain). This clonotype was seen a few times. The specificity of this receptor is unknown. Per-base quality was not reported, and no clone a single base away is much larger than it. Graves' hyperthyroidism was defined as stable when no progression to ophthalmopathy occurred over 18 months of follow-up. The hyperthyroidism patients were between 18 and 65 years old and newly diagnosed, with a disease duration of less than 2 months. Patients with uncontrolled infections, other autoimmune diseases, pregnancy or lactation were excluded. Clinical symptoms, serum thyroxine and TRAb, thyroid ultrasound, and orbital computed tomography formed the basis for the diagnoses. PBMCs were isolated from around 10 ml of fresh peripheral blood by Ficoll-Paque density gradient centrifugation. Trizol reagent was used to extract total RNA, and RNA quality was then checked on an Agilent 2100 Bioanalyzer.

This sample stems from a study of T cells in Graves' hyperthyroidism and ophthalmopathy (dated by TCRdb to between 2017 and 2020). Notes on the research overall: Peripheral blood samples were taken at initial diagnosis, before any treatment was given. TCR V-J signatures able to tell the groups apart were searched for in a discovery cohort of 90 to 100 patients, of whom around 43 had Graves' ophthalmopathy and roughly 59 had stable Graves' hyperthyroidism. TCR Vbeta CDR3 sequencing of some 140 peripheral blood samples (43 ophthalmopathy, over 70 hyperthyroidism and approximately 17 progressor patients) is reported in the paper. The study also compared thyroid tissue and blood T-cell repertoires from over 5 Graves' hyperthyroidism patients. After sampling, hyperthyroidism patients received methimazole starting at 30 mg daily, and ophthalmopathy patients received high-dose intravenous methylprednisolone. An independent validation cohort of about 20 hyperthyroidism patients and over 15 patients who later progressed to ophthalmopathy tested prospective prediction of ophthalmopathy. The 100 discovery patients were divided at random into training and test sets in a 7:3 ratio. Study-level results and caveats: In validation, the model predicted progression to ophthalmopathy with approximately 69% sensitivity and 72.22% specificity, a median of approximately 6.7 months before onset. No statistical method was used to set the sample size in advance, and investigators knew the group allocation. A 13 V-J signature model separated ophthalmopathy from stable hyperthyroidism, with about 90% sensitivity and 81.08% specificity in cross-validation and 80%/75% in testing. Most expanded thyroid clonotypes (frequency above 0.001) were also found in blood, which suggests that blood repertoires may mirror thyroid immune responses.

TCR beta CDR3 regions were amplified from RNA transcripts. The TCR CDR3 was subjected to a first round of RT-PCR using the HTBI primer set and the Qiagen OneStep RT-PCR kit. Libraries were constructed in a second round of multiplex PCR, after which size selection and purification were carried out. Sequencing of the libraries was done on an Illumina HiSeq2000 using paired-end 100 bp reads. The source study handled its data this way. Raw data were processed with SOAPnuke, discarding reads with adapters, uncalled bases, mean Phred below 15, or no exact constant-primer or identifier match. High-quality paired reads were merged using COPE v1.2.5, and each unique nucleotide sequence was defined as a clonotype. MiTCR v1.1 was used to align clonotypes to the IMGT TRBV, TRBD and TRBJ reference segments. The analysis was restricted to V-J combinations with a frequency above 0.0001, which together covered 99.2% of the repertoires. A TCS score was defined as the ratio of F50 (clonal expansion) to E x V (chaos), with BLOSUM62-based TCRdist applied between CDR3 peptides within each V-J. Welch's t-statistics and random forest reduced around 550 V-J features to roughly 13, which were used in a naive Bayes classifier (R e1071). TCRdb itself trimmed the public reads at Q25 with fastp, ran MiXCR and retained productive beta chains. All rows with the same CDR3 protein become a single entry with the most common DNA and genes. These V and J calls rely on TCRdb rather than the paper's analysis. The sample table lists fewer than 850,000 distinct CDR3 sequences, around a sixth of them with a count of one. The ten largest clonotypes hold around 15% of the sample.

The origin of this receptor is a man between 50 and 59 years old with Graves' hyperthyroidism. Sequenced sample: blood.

CDR3 loop: CATEGETQYF. The base sequence is TGTGCGACGGAGGGAGAGACCCAGTACTTC. The receptor chain draws on TRBV7-8 and TRBJ2-5; the D region possibly corresponds to TRBD2 (6 bases align). The CDR3 goes from the cysteine to the phenylalanine over 10 residues. Kept here is only the CDR3 DNA, which spans 30 bases and is read in frame from base 1. CDR1 and CDR2, looked up from the germline V gene, are SGHVS and FQNEAQ.